These 5 T cell receptor beta chains share one sample of origin, sequenced in a study of blood T cell repertoires in COVID-19. TCRdb's copy holds only in-frame clones and misses some; the assay was immunoSEQ multiplex PCR. The profile covers about 350,000 clones, with about 88% appearing a single time and 1% taken by the ten largest. The material sequenced was PBMCs or T cells enriched from blood (not recorded which). These receptors were collected from a young woman who had been exposed to COVID-19.

In this sample, this clone turned up once. V is TRBV27 and J is TRBJ2-1, with D uncertain. Trimming pared 5 bases from V and 1 base from J, leaving 6 bases between. The CDR3 runs to 13 residues. Germline CDR1 and CDR2: MNHEY and SMNVEV (reference sequence). In DNA, the CDR3 is TGTGCCAGCAGTCTAAATTCCTACAATGAGCAGTTCTTC. Amino acid sequence: CASSLNSYNEQFF.

The chain employs TRBV15 and TRBJ2-6, with D possibly matching TRBD1 (5 bases). This CDR3 region has 15 residues. Germline V gene lookup returns CDR1 LNHNV and CDR2 YYDKDF (reference sequence). V was shortened by 8 bases and J by 0 bases, with 11 bases between the two germline ends. The CDR3 bases are TGTGCCACCGGGGCGGCCGGCTCTGGGGCCAACGTCCTGACTTTC. This encodes CATGAAGSGANVLTF. Complete variable domain (other parts from reference TRBV15 and TRBJ2-6): DAMVIQNPRYQVTQFGKPVTLSCSQTLNHNVMYWYQQKSSQAPKLLFHYYDKDFNNEADTPDNFQSRRPNTSFCFLDIRSPGLGDTAMYLCATGAAGSGANVLTFGAGSRLTVL.

This clone has more than one count but fewer than ten. The chain combines TRBV19 with TRBJ1-5; no firm D call. CDR1 and CDR2 (germline): LNHDA, SQIVND (reference sequence). The CDR3 has 14 amino acids. Trimming left V 5 bases short and J 6 bases short, with 14 bases between. CDR3 DNA: TGTGCCAGTAGTGGGTCTGGAGGGCCTCAGCCCCAGCATTTT. Protein: CASSGSGGPQPQHF.

The chain employs TRBV5-1 and TRBJ1-4; 7 bases align to TRBD1. The trim removed 2 bases at V and 7 bases at J, leaving 8 bases unmatched. Germline assignment: CDR1 SGHRS and CDR2 YFSETQ. This CDR3 is 15 amino acids long. Here the CDR3 reads CASSFQGQVFEKLFF. Written as DNA, the CDR3 is TGCGCCAGCAGCTTTCAAGGACAGGTTTTTGAAAAACTGTTTTTT.

The chain combines TRBV13 with TRBJ2-4, with TRBD2 matching 7 bases. V trimming: 5 bases; J trimming: 0 bases; junction bases outside the gene matches: 19. The CDR3 totals 20 residues. The germline CDR1 and CDR2 sequences are PRHDT and FYEKMQ (reference sequence). The chain's CDR3 is CASSTISGASRLIAKNIQYF. The CDR3 nucleotides read TGTGCCAGCAGCACCATCAGCGGGGCATCTCGCCTTATAGCCAAAAACATTCAGTACTTC.